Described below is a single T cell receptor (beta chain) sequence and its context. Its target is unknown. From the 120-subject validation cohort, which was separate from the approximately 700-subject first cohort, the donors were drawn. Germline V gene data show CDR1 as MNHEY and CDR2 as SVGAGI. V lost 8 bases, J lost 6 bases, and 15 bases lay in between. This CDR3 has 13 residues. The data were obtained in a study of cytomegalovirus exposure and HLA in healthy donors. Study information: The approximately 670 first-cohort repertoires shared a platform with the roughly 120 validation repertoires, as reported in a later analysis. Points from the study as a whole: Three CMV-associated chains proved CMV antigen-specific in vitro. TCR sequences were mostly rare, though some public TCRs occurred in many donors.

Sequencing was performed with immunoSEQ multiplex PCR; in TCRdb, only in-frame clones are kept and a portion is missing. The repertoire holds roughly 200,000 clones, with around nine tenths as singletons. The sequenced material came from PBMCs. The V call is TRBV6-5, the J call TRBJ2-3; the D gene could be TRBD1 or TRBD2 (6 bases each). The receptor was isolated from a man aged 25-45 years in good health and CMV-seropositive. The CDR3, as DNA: TGTGCCAGCTGCGAGGGGGGCCGGGATACGCAGTATTTT. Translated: CASCEGGRDTQYF.